This T cell receptor beta chain stems from a study of CD8+ T cells in alopecia areata. In the study overall: Tofacitinib therapy took 6 to 18 months; 6 months off drug came after.

Sample treatment: oral pan-JAK inhibitor, 5-10 mg twice daily. Specimens obtained from alopecia areata patients comprised lesional scalp punch biopsies and peripheral blood. Trimming took off 4 bases at V and 1 base at J, with 10 bases between the two ends. There are 14 residues in the CDR3. The germline CDR1 and CDR2 sequences are SGHVS and FQNEAQ. Details on this clone: Its antigen is as yet unknown.

Regarding the study as a whole: Scalp samples also contribute reads from the resident alphabeta T cells found in normal skin. During tofacitinib treatment, many expanded lesional clones remained in scalp and blood.

The authors extracted RNA and reverse transcribed it into cDNA as the sequencing template. TCRdb keeps only in-frame clones here, not all; method: immunoSEQ multiplex PCR. The table records about 180,000 clones, 51% of them present only once. This clonotype was obtained from a human donor with alopecia areata. The input for sequencing was CD8+ T cells sorted from blood, taken between weeks 51 and 54, from a patient treated with tofacitinib. The chain combines TRBV7-8 with TRBJ2-5; tentatively, D is TRBD1 (6 bases). CDR3 nucleotide sequence: TGTGCCAGCAGCTCTACAGGGATCCAAGAGACCCAGTACTTC. It encodes CASSSTGIQETQYF.